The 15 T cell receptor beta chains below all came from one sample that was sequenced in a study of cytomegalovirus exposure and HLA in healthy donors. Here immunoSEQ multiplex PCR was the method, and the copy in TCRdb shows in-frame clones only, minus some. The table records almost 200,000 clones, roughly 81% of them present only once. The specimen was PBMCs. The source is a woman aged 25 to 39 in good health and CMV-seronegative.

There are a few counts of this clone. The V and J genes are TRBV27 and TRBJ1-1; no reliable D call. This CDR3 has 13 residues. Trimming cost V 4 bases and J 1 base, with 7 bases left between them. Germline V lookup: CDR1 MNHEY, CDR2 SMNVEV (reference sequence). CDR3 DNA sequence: TGTGCCAGCAGTTGGGCCGGGAACACTGAAGCTTTCTTT. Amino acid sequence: CASSWAGNTEAFF.

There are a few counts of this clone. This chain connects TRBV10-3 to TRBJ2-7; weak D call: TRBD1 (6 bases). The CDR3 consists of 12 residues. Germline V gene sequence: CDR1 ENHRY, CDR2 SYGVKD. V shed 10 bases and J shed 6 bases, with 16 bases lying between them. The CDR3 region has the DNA TGTGCCACCTGGGACAACGACGGCGAGCAGTACTTC. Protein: CATWDNDGEQYF.

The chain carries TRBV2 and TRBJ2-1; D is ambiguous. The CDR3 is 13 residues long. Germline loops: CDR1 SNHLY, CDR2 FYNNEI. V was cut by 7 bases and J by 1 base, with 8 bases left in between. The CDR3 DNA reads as TGTGCCAGCATATCTAGGTCCTACAATGAGCAGTTCTTC. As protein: CASISRSYNEQFF.

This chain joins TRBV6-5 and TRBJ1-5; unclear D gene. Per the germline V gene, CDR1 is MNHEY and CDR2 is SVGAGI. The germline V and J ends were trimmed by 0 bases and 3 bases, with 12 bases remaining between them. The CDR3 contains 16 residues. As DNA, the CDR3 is TGTGCCAGCAGTTACTCGTCGCCGGGTCACAATCAGCCCCAGCATTTT. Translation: CASSYSSPGHNQPQHF.

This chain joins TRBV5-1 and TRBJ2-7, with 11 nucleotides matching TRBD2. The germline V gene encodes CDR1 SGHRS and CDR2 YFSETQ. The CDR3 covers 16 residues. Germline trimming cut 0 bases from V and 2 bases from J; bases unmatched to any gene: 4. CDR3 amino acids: CASSLATSGTPYEQYF. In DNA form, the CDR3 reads TGCGCCAGCAGCTTGGCGACTAGCGGGACACCCTACGAGCAGTACTTC.

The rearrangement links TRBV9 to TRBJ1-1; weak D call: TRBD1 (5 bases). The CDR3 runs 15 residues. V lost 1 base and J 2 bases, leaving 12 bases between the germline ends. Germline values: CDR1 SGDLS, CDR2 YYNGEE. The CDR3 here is CASSVLTGYNTEAFF. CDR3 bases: TGTGCCAGCAGCGTACTAACAGGATACAACACTGAAGCTTTCTTT.

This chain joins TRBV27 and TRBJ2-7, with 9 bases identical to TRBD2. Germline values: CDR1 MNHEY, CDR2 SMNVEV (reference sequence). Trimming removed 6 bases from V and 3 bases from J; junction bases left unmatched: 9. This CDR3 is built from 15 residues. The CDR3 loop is CASSRPGTSFYEQYF. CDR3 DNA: TGTGCCAGCAGCCGACCCGGGACTAGCTTCTACGAGCAGTACTTC.

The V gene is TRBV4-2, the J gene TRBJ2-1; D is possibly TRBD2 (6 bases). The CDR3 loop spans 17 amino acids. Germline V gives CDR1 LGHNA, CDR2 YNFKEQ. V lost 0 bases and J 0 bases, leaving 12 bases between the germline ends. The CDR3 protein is CASSQELGGSSYNEQFF. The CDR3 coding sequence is TGTGCCAGCAGCCAAGAGCTTGGGGGGAGCTCCTACAATGAGCAGTTCTTC.

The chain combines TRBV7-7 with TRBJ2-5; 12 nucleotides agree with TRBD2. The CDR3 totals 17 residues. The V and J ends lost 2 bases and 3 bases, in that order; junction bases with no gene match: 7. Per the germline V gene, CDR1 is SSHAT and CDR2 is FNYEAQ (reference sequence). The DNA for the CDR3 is TGTGCCAGCAGCTTAATGTTTCCTAGCGGGGGGGAAGAGACCCAGTACTTC. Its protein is CASSLMFPSGGEETQYF.

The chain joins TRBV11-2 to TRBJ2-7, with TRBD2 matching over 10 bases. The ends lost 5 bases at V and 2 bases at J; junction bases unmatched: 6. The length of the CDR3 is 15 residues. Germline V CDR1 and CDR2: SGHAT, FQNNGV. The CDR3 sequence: CASSPSGSVTYEQYF. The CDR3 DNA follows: TGTGCCAGCAGCCCTAGCGGGAGTGTGACCTACGAGCAGTACTTC.

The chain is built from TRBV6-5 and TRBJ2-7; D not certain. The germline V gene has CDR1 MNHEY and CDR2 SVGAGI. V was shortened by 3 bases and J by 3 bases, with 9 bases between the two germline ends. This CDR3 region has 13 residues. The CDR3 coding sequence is TGTGCCAGCAGTTATGCTACCCGCTACGAGCAGTACTTC. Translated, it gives CASSYATRYEQYF.

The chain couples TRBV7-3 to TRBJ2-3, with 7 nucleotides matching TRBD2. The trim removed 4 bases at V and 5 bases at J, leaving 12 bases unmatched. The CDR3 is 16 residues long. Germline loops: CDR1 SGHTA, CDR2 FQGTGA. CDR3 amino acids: CASSSGLVQLRDTQYF. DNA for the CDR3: TGTGCCAGCAGCTCAGGACTAGTCCAACTCCGAGATACGCAGTATTTT.

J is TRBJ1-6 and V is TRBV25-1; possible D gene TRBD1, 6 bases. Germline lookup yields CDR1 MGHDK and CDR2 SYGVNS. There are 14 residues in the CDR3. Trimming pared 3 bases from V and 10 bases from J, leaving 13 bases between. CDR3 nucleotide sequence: TGTGCCAGCAGTGAGACAGGTAGTGGATCACCCCTCCACTTT. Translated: CASSETGSGSPLHF.

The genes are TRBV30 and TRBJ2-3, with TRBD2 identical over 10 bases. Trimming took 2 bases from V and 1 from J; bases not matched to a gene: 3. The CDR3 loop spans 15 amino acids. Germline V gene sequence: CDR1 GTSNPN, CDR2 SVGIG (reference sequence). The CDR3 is CAWSTGTSGTDTQYF. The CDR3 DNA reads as TGTGCCTGGAGTACCGGGACTAGCGGCACAGATACGCAGTATTTT.

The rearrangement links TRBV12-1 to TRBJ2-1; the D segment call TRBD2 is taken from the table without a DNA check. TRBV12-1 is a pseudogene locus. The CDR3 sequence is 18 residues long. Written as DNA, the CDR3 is TGTGCCAGCAGCCCTTCCATTACTAGCGGGGAAATGTACAATGAGCAGTTCTTC. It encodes CASSPSITSGEMYNEQFF.